The rows below give T cell receptor beta chains drawn from one sample of a study of cytomegalovirus exposure and HLA in healthy donors. Profiling relied on immunoSEQ multiplex PCR, and the TCRdb table lists in-frame clones only, not all of them. The sample contains about 160,000 clones, 80% of which appear only once. Sequencing used PBMCs. These receptors were taken from a male donor in good health and CMV-seropositive. Each CDR3 is given with its conserved first and last residue. The order of the fields is J gene, V gene, D gene, clone size, CDR3 protein, CDR3 DNA. The D gene is left open where the match is weak. Only part of the rows carry a size: once, few, many, or a class if the clone is expanded.

j_call: TRBJ1-5; v_call: TRBV19; d_call: -; clone_size: -; cdr3_aa: CASSIRGRRNQPQHF; cdr3_nt: TGTGCCAGTAGTATCAGGGGAAGACGCAATCAGCCCCAGCATTTT
j_call: TRBJ2-7; v_call: TRBV7-9; d_call: -; clone_size: -; cdr3_aa: CASSLAAQGGYEQYF; cdr3_nt: TGTGCCAGCAGCTTAGCAGCCCAGGGGGGTTACGAGCAGTACTTC
j_call: TRBJ2-5; v_call: TRBV18; d_call: -; clone_size: -; cdr3_aa: CASSPRGAQETQYF; cdr3_nt: TGTGCCAGCTCACCACGGGGAGCCCAAGAGACCCAGTACTTC
j_call: TRBJ2-7; v_call: TRBV4-3; d_call: TRBD1; clone_size: -; cdr3_aa: CASAPGDRESEQYF; cdr3_nt: TGCGCCAGCGCCCCTGGGGACAGGGAGAGCGAGCAGTACTTC
j_call: TRBJ2-1; v_call: TRBV4-1; d_call: TRBD1; clone_size: -; cdr3_aa: CASSRDLGQGKNEQFF; cdr3_nt: TGCGCCAGCAGCCGGGATTTGGGACAGGGGAAGAATGAGCAGTTCTTC
j_call: TRBJ2-5; v_call: TRBV6-6; d_call: -; clone_size: -; cdr3_aa: CASSYGQTQYF; cdr3_nt: TGTGCCAGCAGTTATGGGCAGACCCAGTACTTC
j_call: TRBJ1-6; v_call: TRBV9; d_call: -; clone_size: few; cdr3_aa: CASSVEGVESPLHF; cdr3_nt: TGTGCCAGCAGCGTAGAGGGGGTAGAATCACCCCTCCACTTT
j_call: TRBJ1-2; v_call: TRBV7-9; d_call: -; clone_size: -; cdr3_aa: CASSLSGYTF; cdr3_nt: TGTGCCAGCAGCTTGAGTGGCTACACCTTC
j_call: TRBJ2-7; v_call: TRBV5-6; d_call: -; clone_size: -; cdr3_aa: CASSLATGPPHEQYF; cdr3_nt: TGTGCCAGCAGCTTGGCCACAGGGCCCCCCCACGAGCAGTACTTC
j_call: TRBJ1-1; v_call: TRBV5-1; d_call: -; clone_size: -; cdr3_aa: CASSLGAGGVTEAFF; cdr3_nt: TGCGCCAGCAGCTTGGGTGCAGGAGGAGTCACTGAAGCTTTCTTT
j_call: TRBJ2-3; v_call: TRBV5-1; d_call: -; clone_size: -; cdr3_aa: CASSLVLGGSTDTQYF; cdr3_nt: TGCGCCAGCAGCTTGGTGTTGGGGGGAAGCACAGATACGCAGTATTTT
j_call: TRBJ2-1; v_call: TRBV14; d_call: TRBD2; clone_size: -; cdr3_aa: CASSQDMASGINEQFF; cdr3_nt: TGTGCCAGCAGCCAAGATATGGCTAGCGGTATTAATGAGCAGTTCTTC
j_call: TRBJ2-7; v_call: TRBV4-1; d_call: -; clone_size: -; cdr3_aa: CASSQDPTDIYEQYF; cdr3_nt: TGCGCCAGCAGCCAAGACCCGACAGATATCTACGAGCAGTACTTC
j_call: TRBJ2-7; v_call: TRBV6-5; d_call: TRBD2; clone_size: once; cdr3_aa: CASTPKLAGVYEQYF; cdr3_nt: TGTGCCAGCACCCCCAAACTAGCGGGAGTTTACGAGCAGTACTTC
j_call: TRBJ1-6; v_call: TRBV25-1; d_call: -; clone_size: -; cdr3_aa: CASSELMGSSPLHF; cdr3_nt: TGTGCCAGCAGTGAATTGATGGGTAGCTCACCCCTCCACTTT
j_call: TRBJ1-6; v_call: TRBV9; d_call: -; clone_size: -; cdr3_aa: CASSVGTANNSPLHF; cdr3_nt: TGTGCCAGCAGCGTAGGGACAGCTAATAATTCACCCCTCCACTTT
j_call: TRBJ2-3; v_call: TRBV4-2; d_call: -; clone_size: -; cdr3_aa: CASSQGRASGTDTQYF; cdr3_nt: TGTGCCAGCAGCCAAGGCCGGGCTAGCGGCACAGATACGCAGTATTTT
j_call: TRBJ2-3; v_call: TRBV5-4; d_call: -; clone_size: -; cdr3_aa: CASSLDWRSTDTQYF; cdr3_nt: TGTGCCAGCAGCTTGGACTGGAGAAGCACAGATACGCAGTATTTT
j_call: TRBJ1-1; v_call: TRBV11-1; d_call: -; clone_size: -; cdr3_aa: CASRGAGGNTEAFF; cdr3_nt: TGTGCCAGCAGGGGCGCCGGGGGGAACACTGAAGCTTTCTTT
j_call: TRBJ1-1; v_call: TRBV29-1; d_call: -; clone_size: few; cdr3_aa: CSVKRLYTEAFF; cdr3_nt: TGCAGCGTGAAGAGACTATACACTGAAGCTTTCTTT
j_call: TRBJ1-5; v_call: TRBV27; d_call: -; clone_size: -; cdr3_aa: CASSLGRDQPQHF; cdr3_nt: TGTGCCAGCAGTTTAGGCCGGGATCAGCCCCAGCATTTT
j_call: TRBJ2-1; v_call: TRBV7-2; d_call: TRBD2; clone_size: -; cdr3_aa: CASSLIRTSGLNEQFF; cdr3_nt: TGTGCCAGCAGCTTAATTAGGACTAGCGGGCTTAATGAGCAGTTCTTC
j_call: TRBJ1-5; v_call: TRBV2; d_call: -; clone_size: -; cdr3_aa: CASSEGRNSNQPQHF; cdr3_nt: TGTGCCAGCAGTGAAGGTCGTAATAGCAATCAGCCCCAGCATTTT
j_call: TRBJ2-6; v_call: TRBV11-3; d_call: -; clone_size: -; cdr3_aa: CASSLGGAGANVLTF; cdr3_nt: TGTGCCAGCAGCTTGGGGGGAGCTGGGGCCAACGTCCTGACTTTC
j_call: TRBJ2-5; v_call: TRBV4-2; d_call: TRBD2; clone_size: -; cdr3_aa: CASSPGTSGGKETQYF; cdr3_nt: TGTGCCAGCAGCCCGGGGACTAGCGGGGGGAAAGAGACCCAGTACTTC
j_call: TRBJ1-4; v_call: TRBV28; d_call: TRBD1; clone_size: -; cdr3_aa: CASSFRDSINEKLFF; cdr3_nt: TGTGCCAGCAGTTTTCGGGACAGCATTAATGAAAAACTGTTTTTT
j_call: TRBJ2-7; v_call: TRBV6-1; d_call: TRBD2; clone_size: -; cdr3_aa: CASSDPGLATYEQYF; cdr3_nt: TGTGCCAGCAGTGATCCGGGACTAGCGACCTACGAGCAGTACTTC
j_call: TRBJ1-5; v_call: TRBV6-1; d_call: -; clone_size: -; cdr3_aa: CASVRDNNQPQHF; cdr3_nt: TGTGCCAGCGTCCGGGACAACAATCAGCCCCAGCATTTT
j_call: TRBJ2-7; v_call: TRBV5-1; d_call: TRBD1; clone_size: -; cdr3_aa: CASSTGTGGTHYEQYF; cdr3_nt: TGCGCCAGCAGCACAGGGACAGGGGGCACTCACTACGAGCAGTACTTC
j_call: TRBJ2-6; v_call: TRBV28; d_call: -; clone_size: -; cdr3_aa: CASSLLGGANVLTF; cdr3_nt: TGTGCCAGCAGTTTACTCGGGGGGGCCAACGTCCTGACTTTC
j_call: TRBJ1-6; v_call: TRBV19; d_call: -; clone_size: -; cdr3_aa: CASSIDPVYSYNSPLHF; cdr3_nt: TGTGCCAGTAGTATAGATCCGGTCTACTCCTATAATTCACCCCTCCACTTT
j_call: TRBJ2-5; v_call: TRBV9; d_call: TRBD2; clone_size: -; cdr3_aa: CASSVDGGQETQYF; cdr3_nt: TGTGCCAGCAGCGTAGACGGGGGGCAAGAGACCCAGTACTTC
j_call: TRBJ2-7; v_call: TRBV2; d_call: -; clone_size: once; cdr3_aa: CASSEDWGGEQYF; cdr3_nt: TGTGCCAGCAGTGAAGATTGGGGAGGCGAGCAGTACTTC
j_call: TRBJ2-7; v_call: TRBV27; d_call: -; clone_size: -; cdr3_aa: CASSLSPRGPYEQYF; cdr3_nt: TGTGCCAGCAGTTTAAGCCCCAGGGGACCCTACGAGCAGTACTTC
j_call: TRBJ1-6; v_call: TRBV11-3; d_call: -; clone_size: -; cdr3_aa: CASTTSGWGGPLHF; cdr3_nt: TGTGCCAGCACCACTTCGGGGTGGGGGGGACCCCTCCACTTT
j_call: TRBJ2-3; v_call: TRBV9; d_call: -; clone_size: -; cdr3_aa: CASSASDTQYF; cdr3_nt: TGTGCCAGCAGCGCTTCAGATACGCAGTATTTT
j_call: TRBJ1-1; v_call: TRBV6-1; d_call: -; clone_size: -; cdr3_aa: CASSDLRGNTEAFF; cdr3_nt: TGTGCCAGCAGTGATCTCCGGGGAAACACTGAAGCTTTCTTT
j_call: TRBJ2-7; v_call: TRBV29-1; d_call: -; clone_size: once; cdr3_aa: CSVEGASYEQYF; cdr3_nt: TGCAGCGTTGAGGGCGCGTCCTACGAGCAGTACTTC
j_call: TRBJ1-1; v_call: TRBV5-1; d_call: -; clone_size: -; cdr3_aa: CASSLGTGGGEAFF; cdr3_nt: TGCGCCAGCAGCTTGGGCACTGGGGGGGGTGAAGCTTTCTTT
j_call: TRBJ2-7; v_call: TRBV19; d_call: -; clone_size: -; cdr3_aa: CASGPSYEQYF; cdr3_nt: TGTGCCAGTGGGCCCTCCTACGAGCAGTACTTC
j_call: TRBJ2-7; v_call: TRBV19; d_call: -; clone_size: -; cdr3_aa: CASSIGGSLSYEQYF; cdr3_nt: TGTGCCAGTAGTATCGGAGGGTCCCTCTCCTACGAGCAGTACTTC
j_call: TRBJ2-1; v_call: TRBV4-2; d_call: -; clone_size: -; cdr3_aa: CASSQEGASARNEQFF; cdr3_nt: TGTGCCAGCAGCCAAGAAGGGGCTAGCGCCCGGAATGAGCAGTTCTTC
j_call: TRBJ1-1; v_call: TRBV6-1; d_call: TRBD1; clone_size: -; cdr3_aa: CASSSAGTGPTEAFF; cdr3_nt: TGTGCCAGCAGTTCAGCCGGGACAGGGCCCACTGAAGCTTTCTTT
j_call: TRBJ2-2; v_call: TRBV11-3; d_call: TRBD2; clone_size: -; cdr3_aa: CASSPGLAGGPSGELFF; cdr3_nt: TGTGCCAGCAGCCCGGGACTAGCGGGAGGGCCCTCCGGGGAGCTGTTTTTT
j_call: TRBJ1-2; v_call: TRBV7-2; d_call: TRBD1; clone_size: once; cdr3_aa: CASSLPGGGGYGYTF; cdr3_nt: TGTGCCAGCAGCCTCCCAGGGGGCGGGGGCTATGGCTACACCTTC
j_call: TRBJ2-7; v_call: TRBV14; d_call: TRBD2; clone_size: -; cdr3_aa: CASSRTSGRVYEQYF; cdr3_nt: TGTGCCAGCAGCCGGACTAGCGGGAGGGTCTACGAGCAGTACTTC
j_call: TRBJ2-1; v_call: TRBV6-5; d_call: TRBD2; clone_size: -; cdr3_aa: CASRSGGGLHNEQFF; cdr3_nt: TGTGCCAGCCGATCGGGGGGGGGACTACACAATGAGCAGTTCTTC
j_call: TRBJ2-3; v_call: TRBV4-2; d_call: TRBD2; clone_size: -; cdr3_aa: CASSRRLAGTGDTQYF; cdr3_nt: TGTGCCAGCAGCCGCCGGCTAGCGGGAACGGGAGATACGCAGTATTTT
j_call: TRBJ2-1; v_call: TRBV6-6; d_call: -; clone_size: -; cdr3_aa: CASSSPPGADEQFF; cdr3_nt: TGTGCCAGCAGTTCCCCGCCGGGAGCAGATGAGCAGTTCTTC
j_call: TRBJ2-5; v_call: TRBV4-2; d_call: -; clone_size: -; cdr3_aa: CASSRREEETQYF; cdr3_nt: TGTGCCAGCAGCCGGAGGGAAGAAGAGACCCAGTACTTC